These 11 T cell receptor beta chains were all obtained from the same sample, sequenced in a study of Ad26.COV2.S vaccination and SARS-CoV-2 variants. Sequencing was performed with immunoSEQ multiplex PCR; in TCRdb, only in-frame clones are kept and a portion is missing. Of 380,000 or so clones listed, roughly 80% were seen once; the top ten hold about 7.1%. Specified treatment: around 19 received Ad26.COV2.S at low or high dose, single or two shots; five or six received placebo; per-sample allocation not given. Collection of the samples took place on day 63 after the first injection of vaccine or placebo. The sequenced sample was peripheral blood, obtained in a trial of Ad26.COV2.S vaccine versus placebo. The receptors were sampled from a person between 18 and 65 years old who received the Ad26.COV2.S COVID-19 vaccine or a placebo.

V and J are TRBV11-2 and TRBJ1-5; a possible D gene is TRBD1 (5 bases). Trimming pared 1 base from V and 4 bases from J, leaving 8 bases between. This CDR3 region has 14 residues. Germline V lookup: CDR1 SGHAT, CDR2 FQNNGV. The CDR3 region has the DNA TGTGCCAGCAGCTTAGGACAGAAGAATCAGCCCCAGCATTTT. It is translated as CASSLGQKNQPQHF.

The CDR3 DNA reads as TGCGCCAGCAGCCAAGATCCCCCCGGGTCCAATGAGCAGTTCTTC. It codes for CASSQDPPGSNEQFF. The chain employs TRBV4-3 and TRBJ2-1; no definite D call. The CDR3 runs 15 residues. The V gene's germline CDR1 is LGHNA and CDR2 YSLEER. Trimming pared 0 bases from V and 6 bases from J, leaving 12 bases between.

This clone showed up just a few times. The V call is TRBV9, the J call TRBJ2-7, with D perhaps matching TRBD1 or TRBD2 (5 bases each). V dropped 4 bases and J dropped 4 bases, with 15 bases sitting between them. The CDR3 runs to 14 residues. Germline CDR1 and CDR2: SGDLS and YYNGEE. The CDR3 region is CASSPGPASYEQYF. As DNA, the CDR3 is TGTGCCAGCAGCCCGGGGCCAGCGAGTTACGAGCAGTACTTC.

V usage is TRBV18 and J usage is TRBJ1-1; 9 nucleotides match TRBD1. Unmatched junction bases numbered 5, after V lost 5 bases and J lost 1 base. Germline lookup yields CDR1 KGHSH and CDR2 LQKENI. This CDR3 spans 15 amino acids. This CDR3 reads CASSVGTGTNTEAFF. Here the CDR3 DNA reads TGTGCCAGCTCAGTCGGGACAGGGACGAACACTGAAGCTTTCTTT.

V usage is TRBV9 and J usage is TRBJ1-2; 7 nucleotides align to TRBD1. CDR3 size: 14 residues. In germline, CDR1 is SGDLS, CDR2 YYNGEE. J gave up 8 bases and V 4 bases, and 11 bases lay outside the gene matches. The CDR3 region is CASSKGTDPPGYTF. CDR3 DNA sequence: TGTGCCAGCAGCAAAGGGACAGACCCCCCCGGCTACACCTTC.

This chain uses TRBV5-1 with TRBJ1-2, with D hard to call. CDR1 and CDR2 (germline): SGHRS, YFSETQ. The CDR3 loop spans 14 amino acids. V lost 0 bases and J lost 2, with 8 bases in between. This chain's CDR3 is CASSLEVSNYGYTF. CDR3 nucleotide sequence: TGCGCCAGCAGCTTGGAGGTTTCCAACTATGGCTACACCTTC.

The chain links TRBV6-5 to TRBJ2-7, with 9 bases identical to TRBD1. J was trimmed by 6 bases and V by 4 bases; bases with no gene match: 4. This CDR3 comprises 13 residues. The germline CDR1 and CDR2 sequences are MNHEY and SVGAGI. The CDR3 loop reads CASSSTGGFEQYF. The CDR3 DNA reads TGTGCCAGCAGTTCGACAGGGGGTTTCGAGCAGTACTTC.

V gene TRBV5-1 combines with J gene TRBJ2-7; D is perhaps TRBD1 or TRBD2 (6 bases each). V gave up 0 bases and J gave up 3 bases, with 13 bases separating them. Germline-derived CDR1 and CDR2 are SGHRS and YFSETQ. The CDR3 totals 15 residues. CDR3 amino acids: CASSLDGGSNYEQYF. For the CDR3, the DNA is TGCGCCAGCAGCTTGGACGGGGGCAGCAACTACGAGCAGTACTTC.

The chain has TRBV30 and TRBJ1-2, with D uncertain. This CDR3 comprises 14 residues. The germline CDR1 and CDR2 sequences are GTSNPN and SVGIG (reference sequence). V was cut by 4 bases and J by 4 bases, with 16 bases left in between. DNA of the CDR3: TGTGCCTGGACCACAAGGGTCCCTTCCTATGGCTACACCTTC. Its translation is CAWTTRVPSYGYTF. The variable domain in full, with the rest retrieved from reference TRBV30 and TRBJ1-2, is SQTIHQWPATLVQPVGSPLSLECTVEGTSNPNLYWYRQAAGRGLQLLFYSVGIGQISSEVPQNLSASRPQDRQFILSSKKLLLSDSGFYLCAWTTRVPSYGYTFGSGTRLTVV.

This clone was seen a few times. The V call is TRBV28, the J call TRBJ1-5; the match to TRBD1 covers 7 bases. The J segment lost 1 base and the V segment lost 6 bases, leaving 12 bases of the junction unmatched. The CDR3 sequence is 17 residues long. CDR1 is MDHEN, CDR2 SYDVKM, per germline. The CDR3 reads CASRPHSGTASNQPQHF. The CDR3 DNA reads TGTGCCAGCAGGCCCCACTCCGGGACAGCCAGCAATCAGCCCCAGCATTTT.

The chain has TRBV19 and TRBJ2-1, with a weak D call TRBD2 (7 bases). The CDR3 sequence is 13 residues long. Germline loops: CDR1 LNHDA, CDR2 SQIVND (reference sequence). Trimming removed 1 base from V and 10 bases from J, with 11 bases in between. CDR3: CASSIVGGHEQFF. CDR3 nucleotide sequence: TGTGCCAGTAGTATAGTGGGGGGGCACGAGCAGTTCTTC.